The rows below give T cell receptor beta chains drawn from one sample of a study of CD8 T cells in Susac syndrome. From the immunoSEQ multiplex PCR reads, TCRdb called clonotypes with MiXCR, one entry per CDR3 protein. The sample consists of approximately 100,000 distinct CDR3 sequences, around 92% of them appearing once. The sequenced material came from CD8+ T cells from PBMCs. The receptors originated from a human donor in good health. Each CDR3 is given with its conserved first and last residue. A D gene is named only where the DNA matches it firmly. Clone size is shown for a subset of rows, as once, few, many or a class of expanded clone.

V	size	J	D	DNA	CDR3
TRBV6-1	-	TRBJ2-1	TRBD2	TGTGCCAGCAGTCCCACGGGACTAGGGCCCGTTAGGAATGAGCAGTTCTTC	CASSPTGLGPVRNEQFF
TRBV19	-	TRBJ2-6	-	TGTGCCAGTAGTATCTTTGGGGGGCGCCGGTCTGGGGCCAACGTCCTGACTTTC	CASSIFGGRRSGANVLTF
TRBV5-1	-	TRBJ2-1	-	TGCGCCAGCAGTCTTGACAGGTTTAAGAATGAGCAGTTCTTC	CASSLDRFKNEQFF
TRBV7-8	-	TRBJ2-6	TRBD1	TGTGCCAGCGGACAGGGATCCGGGGCCAACGTCCTGACTTTC	CASGQGSGANVLTF
TRBV19	-	TRBJ1-5	-	TGTGCCAGTAGTAAAGGGGTTTCGGAGCCCCAGCATTTT	CASSKGVSEPQHF
TRBV19	-	TRBJ2-3	TRBD2	TGTGCCAGTAGTCTGACCTGGACTAGAATAAGTTCGCATACGCAGTATTTT	CASSLTWTRISSHTQYF
TRBV18	-	TRBJ1-1	-	TGTGCCAGCTCACGTGAGGTCTTGGCAGGGGCGAACACTGAAGCTTTCTTT	CASSREVLAGANTEAFF
TRBV13	-	TRBJ2-2	-	TGTGCCAGCACCCTGGACACCGGGGAGCTGTTTTTT	CASTLDTGELFF
TRBV5-5	-	TRBJ1-1	-	TGTGCCAGCAGTGGGGGTCCGGACACCGAAGCTTTCTTT	CASSGGPDTEAFF
TRBV23-1	-	TRBJ1-3	-	TGCGCCAGCAGTCAATCGAGGACAGAAATTGGTGGAAACACCATATATTTT	CASSQSRTEIGGNTIYF
TRBV13	-	TRBJ2-3	-	TGTGCCAGCAGCCCCGGGACGGGAGAAGCAGATACGCAGTATTTT	CASSPGTGEADTQYF
TRBV6-6	once	TRBJ2-7	TRBD2	TGTGCCAGCAGTTCAACTAGCGGAAGCTCCTACGAGCAGTACTTC	CASSSTSGSSYEQYF
TRBV5-1	-	TRBJ2-1	-	TGCGCCAGCAGCTTGTCCCACAGTCCGGAGCAGTTCTTC	CASSLSHSPEQFF
TRBV19	-	TRBJ1-1	-	TGTGCCAGTAGTAGGGCAACAGAACAGAACACTGAAGCTTTCTTT	CASSRATEQNTEAFF
TRBV5-1	-	TRBJ2-3	-	TGCGCCAGCAGCTTGAGAAGGGATACGCAGTATTTT	CASSLRRDTQYF